The 29 T cell receptor beta chains in this list originate from one sample, sequenced in a study of early T cells in non-severe SARS-CoV-2 infection. TCRdb reprocessed the 5' RACE reads via MiXCR and lists one record per CDR3 protein. In the table there are about 50,000 distinct CDR3 sequences, roughly 8.8% of which are singletons. The sequencing input was whole blood. The origin of the receptors is an adult who was a healthcare worker with PCR-confirmed SARS-CoV-2 infection or an uninfected control (not recorded which).

The chain recombines TRBV6-5 with TRBJ2-4; no clear D gene. Trimming left V 8 bases short and J 1 base short, with 12 bases between. Germline V lookup: CDR1 MNHEY, CDR2 SVGAGI. The length of the CDR3 is 14 residues. CDR3 sequence: CASGETWAKNIQYF. The CDR3 region has the DNA TGTGCCAGCGGCGAAACGTGGGCCAAAAACATTCAGTACTTC.

The genes are TRBV28 and TRBJ2-2; 8 bases match TRBD1. This CDR3 contains 17 residues. Germline CDR1 is MDHEN and CDR2 is SYDVKM. After removal of 5 bases from V and 4 bases from J, the junction contained 12 bases not matched to a gene. The CDR3 protein is CASSPRSRGRGTGELFF. CDR3 sequence (DNA): TGTGCCAGCAGTCCACGTTCCAGGGGGCGCGGCACCGGGGAGCTGTTTTTT.

This clonotype has ten or more counts. J is TRBJ1-6 and V is TRBV7-2; no clear D gene. V lost 1 base, J lost 4 bases, and 8 bases lay in between. Looked up from germline, CDR1 is SGHTA and CDR2 is FQGNSA. The CDR3 is made up of 15 amino acids. The CDR3 DNA sequence: TGTGCCAGCAGCTTAGACATCCCGTATAATTCACCCCTCCACTTT. This codes for CASSLDIPYNSPLHF.

There are a few counts of this clonotype. The V call is TRBV7-7, the J call TRBJ2-2, with D unresolved. CDR1 SSHAT and CDR2 FNYEAQ come from the germline V gene (reference sequence). The CDR3 sequence is 16 residues long. V was clipped by 0 bases and J by 7 bases, with 15 bases between them. CDR3 sequence reads: CASSLAHSALGGELFF. CDR3 DNA sequence: TGTGCCAGCAGCTTAGCGCACTCCGCGCTTGGCGGGGAGCTGTTTTTT. Combining the CDR3 with reference TRBV7-7 and TRBJ2-2 gives the whole variable domain GAGVSQSPRYKVTKRGQDVTLRCDPISSHATLYWYQQALGQGPEFLTYFNYEAQPDKSGLPSDRFSAERPEGSISTLTIQRTEQRDSAMYRCASSLAHSALGGELFFGEGSRLTVL.

The V call is TRBV3-1, the J call TRBJ1-2; no reliable D call. V lost 1 base, J lost 6 bases, and 3 bases lay in between. Germline CDR1 LGHDT, CDR2 YNNKEL (reference sequence). The CDR3 spans 11 residues. CDR3 in amino acids: CASSQGDGYTF. DNA for the CDR3: TGTGCCAGCAGCCAAGGGGATGGCTACACCTTC. The full variable domain, in which reference TRBV3-1 and TRBJ1-2 provide the parts outside the CDR3, is DTAVSQTPKYLVTQMGNDKSIKCEQNLGHDTMYWYKQDSKKFLKIMFSYNNKELIINETVPNRFSPKSPDKAHLNLHINSLELGDSAVYFCASSQGDGYTFGSGTRLTVV.

This clonotype was seen ten or more times. V and J are TRBV27 and TRBJ1-1; the D is unclear. Germline V gene sequence: CDR1 MNHEY, CDR2 SMNVEV (reference sequence). The ends were cut back, 3 bases at V and 7 bases at J, with 9 bases in the middle. CDR3 length: 12 residues. CDR3 amino acids: CASSLNGHEAFF. DNA of the CDR3: TGTGCCAGCAGTTTGAACGGGCATGAAGCTTTCTTT.

Only a few counts were recorded for this clonotype. The chain links TRBV20-1 to TRBJ2-7; D is undetermined. The CDR3 totals 12 residues. Germline V CDR1 and CDR2: DFQATT, SNEGSKA (reference sequence). CDR3 nucleotides: TGCGGGGTGGAACTCAGCTCCTACGAGCAGTACTTC. It specifies CGVELSSYEQYF.

The gene calls are TRBV7-9 and TRBJ2-2; D unclear. Germline CDR1 and CDR2: SEHNR and FQNEAQ (reference sequence). This CDR3 region has 12 residues. V was clipped by 3 bases and J by 8 bases, with 7 bases between them. CDR3: CASSLEVGELFF. In nucleotides, the CDR3 is TGTGCCAGCAGCTTGGAAGTGGGGGAGCTGTTTTTT.

This clonotype was recorded once. This may come from a read error, since a much larger clone is one base off. The chain uses TRBV9 and TRBJ1-4; no definite D call. From germline, CDR1 is SGDLS and CDR2 YYNGEE. With 2 bases removed from V and 9 bases from J, the gap between germline ends came to 14 bases. The length of the CDR3 is 14 residues. This CDR3 reads CASSVEVTDQKLFF. CDR3 in DNA: TGTGCCAGCAGCGTCGAGGTAACGGATCAAAAACTGTTTTTT.

The gene calls are TRBV28 and TRBJ2-7; 12 positions agree with TRBD2. CDR3 length: 15 amino acids. V trimming: 5 bases; J trimming: 4 bases; junction bases outside the gene matches: 6. Per germline, CDR1 MDHEN and CDR2 SYDVKM. The CDR3 region has the DNA TGTGCCAGCAGTCAGCTAGCGGGAGGGCCGTACGAGCAGTACTTC. Its protein is CASSQLAGGPYEQYF.

The chain carries TRBV5-6 and TRBJ2-7, with D uncertain. The CDR3 consists of 13 residues. V shed 6 bases and J shed 3 bases, with 13 bases lying between them. Per germline, CDR1 SGHDT and CDR2 YYEEEE. The CDR3 region has the DNA TGTGCCAGCACGTCAGGCGCCGACTACGAGCAGTACTTC. Its protein is CASTSGADYEQYF.

The chain joins TRBV9 to TRBJ2-1; no firm D call. Germline loops: CDR1 SGDLS, CDR2 YYNGEE. This CDR3 contains 15 residues. V was trimmed by 2 bases and J by 8 bases, leaving 17 bases between them. The DNA of the CDR3 is TGTGCCAGCAGCGTTCAGAGTAGGCAAGGCGATGAGCAGTTCTTC. This gives the protein CASSVQSRQGDEQFF.

This clonotype was counted only a few times. V and J are TRBV2 and TRBJ2-2; D is unclear. The germline CDR1 and CDR2 sequences are SNHLY and FYNNEI. The CDR3 runs to 15 residues. V was clipped by 0 bases and J by 6 bases, with 11 bases between them. CDR3 nucleotide sequence: TGTGCCAGCAGTGAAGCGCTTATGGGGTCCGGGGAGCTGTTTTTT. Encoded protein: CASSEALMGSGELFF.

The V call is TRBV7-2, the J call TRBJ1-2; TRBD1 matches at 9 bases. CDR3 length: 13 residues. V trimming: 5 bases; J trimming: 5 bases; junction bases outside the gene matches: 3. Germline V gives CDR1 SGHTA, CDR2 FQGNSA. CDR3 region: CASSRDRGYGYTF. The CDR3 bases are TGTGCCAGCAGCCGAGACAGGGGGTATGGCTACACCTTC.

Many counts were recorded for this clonotype. This rearrangement joins TRBV4-2 to TRBJ1-2; 12 bases are shared with TRBD1. The J segment lost 3 bases and the V segment lost 4 bases, leaving 6 bases of the junction unmatched. Germline CDR1 LGHNA, CDR2 YNFKEQ. This CDR3 spans 16 amino acids. CDR3: CASSRPGQGADYGYTF. The CDR3 nucleotides read TGTGCCAGCAGCCGTCCGGGACAGGGGGCTGACTATGGCTACACCTTC.

This clonotype was picked up a small number of times. V is TRBV2 and J is TRBJ2-1; D is undetermined. The CDR3 runs 13 residues. The germline CDR1 and CDR2 sequences are SNHLY and FYNNEI. The V gene lost 4 bases and the J gene lost 6 bases, with 10 bases spanning the gap. This CDR3 is CASSVARSNEQFF. The CDR3, as DNA: TGTGCCAGCAGTGTGGCCAGATCCAATGAGCAGTTCTTC. The full variable domain, with the rest looked up from reference TRBV2 and TRBJ2-1, is EPEVTQTPSHQVTQMGQEVILRCVPISNHLYFYWYRQILGQKVEFLVSFYNNEISEKSEIFDDQFSVERPDGSNFTLKIRSTKLEDSAMYFCASSVARSNEQFFGPGTRLTVL.

The chain employs TRBV6-5 and TRBJ1-2, with 9 nucleotides matching TRBD1. J gave up 11 bases and V 6 bases, and 10 bases lay outside the gene matches. Germline CDR1 is MNHEY and CDR2 is SVGAGI. The length of the CDR3 is 13 residues. CDR3 nucleotides: TGTGCCAGCAGCTTGGGACAGGGTGGCTGGTACACCTTC. Amino acids: CASSLGQGGWYTF.

The CDR3 reads CASSTTTVIYGYTF. CDR3 DNA sequence: TGTGCCAGCAGTACCACGACAGTGATCTATGGCTACACCTTC. The chain is built from TRBV6-2 or TRBV6-3 and TRBJ1-2; D possibly corresponds to TRBD1 (5 bases). CDR1 and CDR2 from the germline V gene are MNHEY and SVGEGT. Trimming stripped 5 bases from V and 4 bases from J, with 14 bases between. This CDR3 contains 14 residues.

This clonotype was detected many times. V is TRBV7-8 and J is TRBJ2-7; TRBD1 matches at 10 bases. Per germline, CDR1 SGHVS and CDR2 FQNEAQ. J gave up 6 bases and V 5 bases, and 7 bases lay outside the gene matches. CDR3 length: 14 residues. The CDR3 loop reads CASSPRTGGAEQYF. As DNA, the CDR3 is TGTGCCAGCAGCCCTAGGACAGGGGGTGCCGAGCAGTACTTC.

This clonotype was detected only a few times. V gene TRBV6-2 or TRBV6-3 combines with J gene TRBJ1-4; D gene uncertain. The CDR3 consists of 14 residues. The germline CDR1 and CDR2 sequences are MNHEY and SVGEGT. The V gene lost 11 bases and the J gene lost 0 bases, with 13 bases spanning the gap. CDR3 coding DNA: TGTGCCGTTGGAAACGGGGCAACTAATGAAAAACTGTTTTTT. Protein product: CAVGNGATNEKLFF.

This clonotype was observed at least ten times. V and J are TRBV7-9 and TRBJ1-6; no definite D call. This CDR3 has 14 residues. Between the trimmed V and J ends, which lost 5 bases and 4 bases, there was a span of 9 bases. Germline lookup yields CDR1 SEHNR and CDR2 FQNEAQ (reference sequence). CDR3 nucleotide sequence: TGTGCCAGCAGCGATGAGCAGTATAATTCACCCCTCCACTTT. As protein: CASSDEQYNSPLHF.

This clonotype appeared many times. This chain links TRBV12-3 or TRBV12-4 with TRBJ2-6; maybe TRBD1 (5 bases). This CDR3 has 15 amino acids. The ends were cut back, 5 bases at V and 0 bases at J, with 8 bases in the middle. The DNA of the CDR3 is TGTGCCAGCAGTACAGACAGCTCTGGGGCCAACGTCCTGACTTTC. Amino acid sequence: CASSTDSSGANVLTF.

In its sample, this clonotype was seen many times. J is TRBJ2-7 and V is TRBV4-2; D remains ambiguous. With 1 base removed from V and 5 bases from J, the gap between germline ends came to 15 bases. There are 15 residues in the CDR3. Looked up from germline, CDR1 is LGHNA and CDR2 is YNFKEQ. The DNA of the CDR3 is TGTGCCAGCAGCCAAGCCCACGCAAGCAACGACGAGCAGTACTTC. Encoded protein: CASSQAHASNDEQYF.

This clonotype was picked up a small number of times. This chain links TRBV28 with TRBJ2-3; D gene uncertain. Per the germline V gene, CDR1 is MDHEN and CDR2 is SYDVKM. Between the trimmed V and J ends, which lost 3 bases and 6 bases, there was a span of 10 bases. CDR3 length equals 13 residues. The CDR3 bases are TGTGCCAGCAGTTTGATGTCGACGGATACGCAGTATTTT. Translated, it gives CASSLMSTDTQYF.

This clonotype occurred many times. This rearrangement joins TRBV28 to TRBJ1-5; D is perhaps TRBD1 (5 bases). Trimming pared 6 bases from V and 5 bases from J, leaving 17 bases between. Germline V gives CDR1 MDHEN, CDR2 SYDVKM. The CDR3 runs 15 residues. CDR3 amino acids: CASSPNRDRYQPQHF. DNA for the CDR3: TGTGCCAGCAGCCCTAACCGGGACCGCTATCAGCCCCAGCATTTT.

This clonotype was seen a few times. The chain is built from TRBV20-1 and TRBJ2-7, with D unclear. V dropped 5 bases and J dropped 3 bases, with 8 bases sitting between them. Germline CDR1 DFQATT, CDR2 SNEGSKA (reference sequence). The CDR3 contains 11 residues. CDR3: CSAFWDYEQYF. CDR3 sequence (DNA): TGCAGTGCTTTCTGGGACTACGAGCAGTACTTC.

This clonotype was observed at least ten times. The chain links TRBV3-1 to TRBJ1-1; 9 nucleotides agree with TRBD1. J gave up 5 bases and V 1 base, and 2 bases lay outside the gene matches. The V gene's germline CDR1 is LGHDT and CDR2 YNNKEL (reference sequence). The CDR3 consists of 14 residues. CDR3 residues: CASSQGDRVTEAFF. As DNA, the CDR3 is TGTGCCAGCAGCCAAGGGGACAGGGTGACTGAAGCTTTCTTT.

This clonotype has ten or more counts. The DNA of the CDR3 is TGTGCCAGCAGCTTACCGGCAGGCTTAATGAACACTGAAGCTTTCTTT. It codes for CASSLPAGLMNTEAFF. The rearrangement joins TRBV11-2 to TRBJ1-1; no firm D call. The CDR3 is made up of 16 amino acids. Germline values: CDR1 SGHAT, CDR2 FQNNGV. V dropped 2 bases and J dropped 0 bases, with 13 bases sitting between them.

The chain is built from TRBV10-2 and TRBJ2-1; D is unclear. The V end lost 5 bases, the J end lost 6 bases, and 8 bases lay between the germline ends. From germline, CDR1 is WSHSY and CDR2 SAAADI. This CDR3 is built from 12 residues. The CDR3 DNA follows: TGCGCCAGCAGTCCCGATACCAATGAGCAGTTCTTC. Translated, it gives CASSPDTNEQFF.